The rows below give T cell receptor beta chains drawn from one sample of a study of blood T cell repertoires in COVID-19. Assay: immunoSEQ multiplex PCR; the TCRdb copy retains only in-frame clones and omits some. The sample records a few hundred thousand clones, 75% to 85% being singletons. Specimen: peripheral blood. These receptors all stem from a woman between 40 and 50 years old who had recovered from COVID-19. CDR3s include the opening cysteine and the closing phenylalanine or tryptophan. The order of the fields is clone size, J gene, V gene, D gene, CDR3 protein, CDR3 DNA. D genes are given only for firm matches. Clone size is shown for a subset of rows, as once, few, many or a class of expanded clone.

NA	TRBJ2-7	TRBV29-1	TRBD1	CSVRDRVDEQYF	TGCAGCGTGAGGGACAGGGTGGACGAGCAGTACTTC
once	TRBJ1-1	TRBV12-3/TRBV12-4	NA	CASSFSGREAFF	TGTGCCAGCAGTTTCTCAGGGCGGGAAGCTTTCTTT
NA	TRBJ2-5	TRBV12-3/TRBV12-4	NA	CASSLQVQETQYF	TGTGCCAGCAGCCTACAGGTCCAAGAGACCCAGTACTTC
NA	TRBJ1-1	TRBV30	NA	CAWTQGDTEAFF	TGTGCCTGGACTCAGGGTGACACTGAAGCTTTCTTT
NA	TRBJ1-4	TRBV29-1	TRBD1	CSVRQGRDEKLFF	TGCAGCGTACGACAGGGGCGGGATGAAAAACTGTTTTTT
NA	TRBJ2-3	TRBV3-1/TRBV3-2	NA	CASSRLALTDTQYF	TGTGCCAGCAGCCGACTGGCTCTCACAGATACGCAGTATTTT
NA	TRBJ1-1	TRBV12-5	NA	CASGLAGETFF	TGTGCTAGTGGTTTAGCAGGGGAAACTTTCTTT
many	TRBJ2-7	TRBV7-2	NA	CASSLGSPVQDYEQYF	TGTGCCAGCAGCTTAGGATCGCCCGTCCAGGACTACGAGCAGTACTTC
NA	TRBJ2-6	TRBV7-8	NA	CASSLVLYGSSGANVLTF	TGTGCCAGCAGCTTAGTTCTGTACGGTTCCTCTGGGGCCAACGTCCTGACTTTC
NA	TRBJ2-2	TRBV12-3/TRBV12-4	NA	CASSLVDPGELFF	TGTGCCAGCAGTTTAGTAGATCCCGGGGAGCTGTTTTTT
NA	TRBJ1-1	TRBV5-4	TRBD1	CASSVETGGSGAFF	TGTGCCAGCAGCGTAGAGACAGGGGGCTCGGGGGCTTTCTTT
once	TRBJ2-7	TRBV5-4	NA	CASSPQDSASYEQYF	TGTGCCAGCAGCCCCCAGGACAGTGCCTCCTACGAGCAGTACTTC
NA	TRBJ1-6	TRBV5-1	NA	CASSLVGEGSLTLHF	TGCGCCAGCAGCTTGGTGGGGGAGGGTTCACTAACCCTCCACTTT
NA	TRBJ2-1	TRBV29-1	TRBD2	CSVATSLAEYNEQFF	TGCAGCGTTGCCACGTCCCTAGCGGAGTACAATGAGCAGTTCTTC
NA	TRBJ2-2	TRBV19	TRBD1	CASSQQGYTGELFF	TGTGCCAGTAGCCAACAGGGGTACACCGGGGAGCTGTTTTTT
NA	TRBJ2-1	TRBV2	TRBD2	CASTKSGGAFEQFF	TGTGCCAGCACCAAGAGCGGGGGGGCGTTCGAGCAGTTCTTC
NA	TRBJ1-4	TRBV5-1	NA	CASSFTRGTNEKLFF	TGCGCCAGCAGCTTTACACGGGGAACTAATGAAAAACTGTTTTTT
NA	TRBJ2-7	TRBV5-1	NA	CASYPGTPTSYEQYF	TGCGCCAGCTACCCCGGGACTCCCACCTCCTACGAGCAGTACTTC
NA	TRBJ2-3	TRBV19	TRBD2	CASRPFKRGGAADTQYF	TGTGCCAGTAGACCTTTCAAGCGGGGGGGGGCAGCAGATACGCAGTATTTT
NA	TRBJ2-5	TRBV18	TRBD1	CASSMGQQETQYF	TGTGCCAGCTCAATGGGACAGCAAGAGACCCAGTACTTC
NA	TRBJ1-4	TRBV30	NA	CAWSYTPGANEKLFF	TGTGCCTGGAGTTATACCCCCGGGGCTAATGAAAAACTGTTTTTT
NA	TRBJ2-6	TRBV9	NA	CASSVTGSGANVLTF	TGTGCCAGCAGCGTTACAGGTTCTGGGGCCAACGTCCTGACTTTC
NA	TRBJ2-1	TRBV5-1	NA	CASSSSGPRLHYNEQFF	TGCGCCAGCAGTTCATCCGGCCCAAGACTACACTACAATGAGCAGTTCTTC
NA	TRBJ2-7	TRBV7-9	TRBD1	CASSRGTGGINTYEQYF	TGTGCCAGCAGCAGGGGGACAGGGGGTATTAACACCTACGAGCAGTACTTC
NA	TRBJ2-3	TRBV5-1	NA	CASSLAGAGGSDTQYF	TGCGCCAGCAGCTTGGCCGGAGCAGGGGGGTCAGATACGCAGTATTTT
NA	TRBJ2-7	TRBV28	NA	CASSSGEAAAYEQYF	TGTGCCAGCAGCTCCGGGGAGGCGGCGGCCTACGAGCAGTACTTC
NA	TRBJ2-5	TRBV28	TRBD1	CASSPTGGYHQETQYF	TGTGCCAGCAGCCCCACAGGGGGATATCATCAAGAGACCCAGTACTTC
NA	TRBJ2-7	TRBV11-2	NA	CASSLLTSSYEQYF	TGTGCCAGCAGCTTGTTGACTAGTTCCTACGAGCAGTACTTC